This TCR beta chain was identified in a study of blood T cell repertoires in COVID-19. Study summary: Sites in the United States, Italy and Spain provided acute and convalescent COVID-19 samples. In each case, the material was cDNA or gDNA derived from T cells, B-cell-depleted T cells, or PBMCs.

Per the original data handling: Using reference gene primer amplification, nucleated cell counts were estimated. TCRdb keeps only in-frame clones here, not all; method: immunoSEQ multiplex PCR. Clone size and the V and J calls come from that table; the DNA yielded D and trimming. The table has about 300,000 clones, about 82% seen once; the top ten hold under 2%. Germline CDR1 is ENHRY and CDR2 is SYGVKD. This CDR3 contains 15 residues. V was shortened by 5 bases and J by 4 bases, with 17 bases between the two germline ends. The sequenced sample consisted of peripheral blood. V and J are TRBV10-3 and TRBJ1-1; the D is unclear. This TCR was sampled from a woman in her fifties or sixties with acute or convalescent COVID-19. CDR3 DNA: TGTGCCATCAGTACTACAGAGGGTATTTTCACTGAAGCTTTCTTT. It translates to CAISTTEGIFTEAFF.